These 28 T cell receptor beta chains were sequenced from one sample in a study of CD8 T cells in Susac syndrome. The RNA, about 0.45 to 1 ug, was put through reverse transcription using random hexamers. TCRdb recomputed calls from the immunoSEQ multiplex PCR reads with MiXCR, one row per CDR3 protein. The data contain roughly 100,000 distinct CDR3 sequences, roughly 94% of them singletons. Sequencing was done on a sample of CD8+ T cells from PBMCs. These receptors all stem from a human donor with Susac syndrome.

V gene TRBV9 combines with J gene TRBJ1-1; D ambiguous. There are 12 residues in the CDR3. V was pared by 4 bases and J by 7 bases, with 11 bases between. CDR1 and CDR2 (germline): SGDLS, YYNGEE. The CDR3: CASSPRGDEAFF. The CDR3 DNA reads TGTGCCAGCAGCCCTCGTGGGGATGAAGCTTTCTTT.

The V call is TRBV19, the J call TRBJ2-5, with 11 positions matching TRBD1. J gave up 4 bases and V 3 bases, and 4 bases lay outside the gene matches. This CDR3 is built from 15 residues. The germline CDR1 and CDR2 sequences are LNHDA and SQIVND (reference sequence). Written as DNA, the CDR3 is TGTGCCAGTAGTATTGTGGACAGGGGGCGAGAGACCCAGTACTTC. Its protein is CASSIVDRGRETQYF.

V is TRBV4-2 and J is TRBJ2-7; D is tentatively TRBD1 or TRBD2 (6 bases each). Germline CDR1 reads LGHNA; CDR2 reads YNFKEQ. Trimming removed 4 bases from V and 3 bases from J, with 13 bases in between. The length of the CDR3 is 14 residues. In DNA, the CDR3 is TGTGCCAGCAGCCTCTGGGGGGCTAACTACGAGCAGTACTTC. Its protein product is CASSLWGANYEQYF.

The genes are TRBV11-2 and TRBJ2-5; a possible D gene is TRBD2 (5 bases). This CDR3 contains 14 residues. V shed 7 bases and J shed 6 bases, with 18 bases lying between them. CDR1 and CDR2 (germline): SGHAT, FQNNGV. CDR3 coding DNA: TGTGCCAGCACCCCGTATGAGGGTGGGAAGACCCAGTACTTC. It translates to CASTPYEGGKTQYF.

The rearrangement links TRBV29-1 to TRBJ1-1; D unclear. The CDR3 contains 14 residues. In germline, CDR1 is SQVTM, CDR2 ANQGSEA. Trimming stripped 0 bases from V and 6 bases from J, with 14 bases between. The CDR3 nucleotides read TGCAGCGTTGAAGATCCTTTCGGTAGGGCTGAAGCTTTCTTT. Translating gives CSVEDPFGRAEAFF.

The chain links TRBV9 to TRBJ2-3; D not resolved. The CDR3 consists of 13 residues. Germline lookup yields CDR1 SGDLS and CDR2 YYNGEE. V lost 0 bases and J lost 4, with 6 bases in between. CDR3 in amino acids: CASSVALADTQYF. Written as DNA, the CDR3 is TGTGCCAGCAGCGTAGCACTGGCAGATACGCAGTATTTT.

The chain couples TRBV6-2 or TRBV6-3 to TRBJ1-2, with TRBD1 as a possible D gene (6 bases). The CDR3 contains 13 residues. Trimming removed 2 bases from V and 6 bases from J, with 10 bases in between. The germline gives CDR1 MNHEY, CDR2 SVGEGT. The CDR3 nucleotides are TGTGCCAGCAGTTACGCGGACAGCAATGGCTACACCTTC. It specifies CASSYADSNGYTF.

The chain recombines TRBV12-3 or TRBV12-4 with TRBJ2-7; D is undetermined. V was shortened by 2 bases and J by 7 bases, with 12 bases between the two germline ends. This CDR3 comprises 13 residues. CDR3 coding DNA: TGTGCCAGCAGTTTACCAGGCCGTGGTGAGCAGTACTTC. Its translation is CASSLPGRGEQYF.

V usage is TRBV6-2 or TRBV6-3 and J usage is TRBJ1-5; no firm D call. Trimming stripped 2 bases from V and 4 bases from J, with 6 bases between. Per germline, CDR1 MNHEY and CDR2 SVGEGT. This CDR3 spans 13 amino acids. This CDR3 is CASSYIPNQPQHF. In DNA, the CDR3 is TGTGCCAGCAGTTACATCCCGAATCAGCCCCAGCATTTT.

This clonotype was observed once. The chain is built from TRBV6-5 and TRBJ1-6; D perhaps matches TRBD1 (5 bases). Germline CDR1 and CDR2: MNHEY and SVGAGI. The CDR3 runs to 15 residues. Trimming pared 2 bases from V and 7 bases from J, leaving 12 bases between. The chain's CDR3 is CASSYRDSDNSPLHF. In DNA form, the CDR3 reads TGTGCCAGCAGTTACAGAGACAGTGACAATTCACCCCTCCACTTT.

V is TRBV9 and J is TRBJ2-3, with D hard to call. The CDR3 is 14 residues long. CDR1 and CDR2 from the germline V gene are SGDLS and YYNGEE. V was shortened by 0 bases and J by 3 bases, with 8 bases between the two germline ends. The CDR3 DNA reads as TGTGCCAGCAGCGTAGGGGCACTAACAGATACGCAGTATTTT. It is translated as CASSVGALTDTQYF.

In DNA form, the CDR3 reads TGTGCCAGCAGTTTGAAAACTAGCACAGATACGCAGTATTTT. Amino acids: CASSLKTSTDTQYF. This chain links TRBV12-3 or TRBV12-4 with TRBJ2-3; D remains ambiguous. The CDR3 is 14 amino acids. The V and J ends lost 3 bases and 0 bases respectively, with 7 bases between them.

V gene TRBV9 combines with J gene TRBJ1-2; 12 bases map to TRBD1. The J segment lost 6 bases and the V segment lost 3 bases, leaving 6 bases of the junction unmatched. Germline V lookup: CDR1 SGDLS, CDR2 YYNGEE. CDR3 size: 15 residues. DNA for the CDR3: TGTGCCAGCAGCGCGCTGGGGACAGGGGGCCATGGCTACACCTTC. It encodes CASSALGTGGHGYTF.

J is TRBJ2-7 and V is TRBV2, with 9 bases identical to TRBD1. Per the germline V gene, CDR1 is SNHLY and CDR2 is FYNNEI. The CDR3 loop spans 16 amino acids. V dropped 0 bases and J dropped 1; count of bases not matched to a gene: 4. The CDR3 loop is CASSEANRGRSYEQYF. DNA of the CDR3: TGTGCCAGCAGTGAAGCGAACAGGGGGCGATCCTACGAGCAGTACTTC.

V usage is TRBV27 and J usage is TRBJ2-1; D is uncertain. The CDR3 is 13 amino acids. The V gene's germline CDR1 is MNHEY and CDR2 SMNVEV (reference sequence). With 0 bases removed from V and 7 bases from J, the gap between germline ends came to 7 bases. The CDR3 reads CASSLSRWNEQFF. Here the CDR3 DNA reads TGTGCCAGCAGTTTATCCCGCTGGAATGAGCAGTTCTTC.

The V and J genes are TRBV12-5 and TRBJ1-2; the match to TRBD1 covers 8 bases. CDR1 is LGHNT and CDR2 is FRNRAP in the germline V gene. CDR3 length: 14 amino acids. With 9 bases clipped from V and 5 bases from J, the junction kept 11 bases outside the gene matches. The CDR3 DNA sequence: TGTGCTAGCTCCGGGACAGGCTCCTATTATGGCTACACCTTC. Translating gives CASSGTGSYYGYTF.

The rearrangement links TRBV13 to TRBJ2-7; either TRBD1 or TRBD2 may fit D (5 bases each). Looked up from germline, CDR1 is PRHDT and CDR2 is FYEKMQ (reference sequence). V was shortened by 4 bases and J by 0 bases, with 16 bases between the two germline ends. There are 16 residues in the CDR3. The CDR3 loop is CASSSPEGRNSYEQYF. CDR3 nucleotide sequence: TGTGCCAGCAGCTCCCCAGAGGGACGGAACTCCTACGAGCAGTACTTC.

The chain employs TRBV27 and TRBJ2-1; D call uncertain. V dropped 2 bases and J dropped 8 bases, with 10 bases sitting between them. Germline CDR1 and CDR2: MNHEY and SMNVEV (reference sequence). The length of the CDR3 is 13 residues. The CDR3 here is CASSLGLDYEQFF. Here the CDR3 DNA reads TGTGCCAGCAGTTTAGGCCTAGACTATGAGCAGTTCTTC.

The gene calls are TRBV7-9 and TRBJ2-1; 8 bases are a match to TRBD1. CDR1 is SEHNR and CDR2 is FQNEAQ in the germline V gene (reference sequence). The V segment lost 4 bases and the J segment 5 bases; nucleotides outside the gene matches: 7. The CDR3 runs 15 residues. Here the CDR3 reads CASSSLGQEDNEQFF. The CDR3 DNA follows: TGTGCCAGCAGCTCTCTGGGACAGGAGGACAATGAGCAGTTCTTC. The variable domain in full, completed from reference TRBV7-9 and TRBJ2-1, reads DTGVSQNPRHKITKRGQNVTFRCDPISEHNRLYWYRQTLGQGPEFLTYFQNEAQLEKSRLLSDRFSAERPKGSFSTLEIQRTEQGDSAMYLCASSSLGQEDNEQFFGPGTRLTVL.

The chain combines TRBV3-1 with TRBJ2-7; no definite D call. CDR1 is LGHDT, CDR2 YNNKEL, per germline (reference sequence). The CDR3 has 15 residues. V lost 4 bases to trimming and J lost 4 bases, with 17 bases between them. The CDR3 DNA sequence: TGTGCCAGCAGCCCGACCCCATCTTGGGCTTACGAGCAGTACTTC. Protein: CASSPTPSWAYEQYF.

The chain has TRBV9 and TRBJ1-2, with TRBD1 as a possible D gene (6 bases). The length of the CDR3 is 12 residues. Trimming pared 4 bases from V and 6 bases from J, leaving 10 bases between. Germline CDR1 and CDR2: SGDLS and YYNGEE. CDR3 in amino acids: CASSSRTDGYTF. Written as DNA, the CDR3 is TGTGCCAGCAGCTCGCGGACAGATGGCTACACCTTC.

The rearrangement uses TRBV6-7 and TRBJ2-5, with D tentatively TRBD2 (5 bases). TRBV6-7 is an open reading frame whose function is uncertain. Trimming cost V 8 bases and J 7 bases, with 17 bases left between them. The CDR3 loop spans 13 amino acids. The CDR3 sequence: CASPTQDSPTQYF. In DNA form, the CDR3 reads TGTGCCAGCCCAACGCAGGACTCTCCGACCCAGTACTTC.

V and J are TRBV5-4 and TRBJ1-3; 7 positions match TRBD1. Germline V gene data show CDR1 as SGHNT and CDR2 as YYREEE (reference sequence). V lost 4 bases, J lost 0 bases, and 7 bases stayed unmatched. The CDR3 length is 16 residues. The CDR3 sequence is CASSKGQPNSGNTIYF. CDR3 sequence (DNA): TGTGCCAGCAGCAAGGGACAGCCCAACTCTGGAAACACCATATATTTT.

This clonotype was seen just once. This chain uses TRBV11-2 with TRBJ2-3, with 7 bases fitting TRBD1. Looked up from germline, CDR1 is SGHAT and CDR2 is FQNNGV. V lost 5 bases to trimming and J lost 5 bases; unmatched junction nucleotides: 10. The CDR3 sequence is 15 residues long. The CDR3 region has the DNA TGTGCCAGCAGCCGAAGACAGGGAGCTCAAGATACGCAGTATTTT. Its translation: CASSRRQGAQDTQYF. Filled out from reference TRBV11-2 and TRBJ2-3, the complete variable domain reads EAGVAQSPRYKIIEKRQSVAFWCNPISGHATLYWYQQILGQGPKLLIQFQNNGVVDDSQLPKDRFSAERLKGVDSTLKIQPAKLEDSAVYLCASSRRQGAQDTQYFGPGTRLTVL.

The chain combines TRBV14 with TRBJ2-5, with a tentative D call TRBD1 (6 bases). Germline-derived CDR1 and CDR2 are SGHDN and FVKESK. Trimming cost V 0 bases and J 5 bases, with 16 bases left between them. CDR3 length: 16 amino acids. As DNA, the CDR3 is TGTGCCAGCAGCCAAGATGTCGCAGGGGTACGGGAGACCCAGTACTTC. This translates into CASSQDVAGVRETQYF.

The genes are TRBV19 and TRBJ2-3; D may be TRBD1 (5 bases). Deletions cut 7 bases from V and 0 bases from J, with 11 bases between. The CDR3 spans 14 residues. Germline CDR1 and CDR2: LNHDA and SQIVND (reference sequence). The CDR3 nucleotides are TGTGCCAGTACAAGGGGCACTAGCACAGATACGCAGTATTTT. This translates into CASTRGTSTDTQYF.

The V and J genes are TRBV7-8 and TRBJ2-1; 9 nucleotides agree with TRBD2. CDR1 is SGHVS, CDR2 FQNEAQ, per germline. The ends lost 5 bases at V and 2 bases at J; junction bases unmatched: 7. This CDR3 has 16 residues. The CDR3: CASSTWTSATYNEQFF. The CDR3 DNA is TGTGCCAGCAGCACCTGGACTAGCGCCACCTACAATGAGCAGTTCTTC.

The J gene is TRBJ2-6, the V gene TRBV9; maybe TRBD1 (5 bases). CDR1 is SGDLS, CDR2 YYNGEE, per germline. The CDR3 totals 15 residues. V lost 4 bases to trimming and J lost 3 bases, with 11 bases between them. CDR3 loop: CASSISTVGANVLTF. The CDR3 bases are TGTGCCAGCAGCATTTCGACAGTTGGGGCCAACGTCCTGACTTTC.